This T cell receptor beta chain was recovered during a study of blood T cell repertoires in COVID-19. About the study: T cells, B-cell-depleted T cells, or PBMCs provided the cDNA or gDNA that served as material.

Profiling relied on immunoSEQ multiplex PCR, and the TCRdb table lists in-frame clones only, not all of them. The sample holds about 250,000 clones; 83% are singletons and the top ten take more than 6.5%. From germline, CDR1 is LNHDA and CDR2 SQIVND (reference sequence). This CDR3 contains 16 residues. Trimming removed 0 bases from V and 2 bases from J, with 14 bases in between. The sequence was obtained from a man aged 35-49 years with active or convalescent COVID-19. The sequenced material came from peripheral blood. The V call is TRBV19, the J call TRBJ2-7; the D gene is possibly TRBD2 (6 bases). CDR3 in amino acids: CASSIDLAMGTYEQYF. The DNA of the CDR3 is TGTGCCAGTAGTATAGATCTAGCGATGGGTACCTACGAGCAGTACTTC.